One and the same sample provided the 22 T cell receptor beta chains below, sequenced in a study of memory CD4+ T cells and cytomegalovirus serostatus. Single viable CD3+CD4+CD8-CD45RO+ cells were sorted as the memory CD4+ T cells. The repertoire was sequenced with immunoSEQ multiplex PCR; TCRdb's copy has only in-frame clones and lacks some. Found here are about 82,000 clones, roughly 80% of them singletons; the top ten hold around 0.8%. The material sequenced was memory CD4+ T cells from blood. These receptors all stem from an adult in good health and CMV-seronegative.

This chain links TRBV6-5 with TRBJ1-1; D may be TRBD1 (5 bases). Germline values: CDR1 MNHEY, CDR2 SVGAGI. This CDR3 is built from 15 residues. Deletions cut 5 bases from V and 1 base from J, with 14 bases between. The CDR3 loop is CASSRVGLSNTEAFF. CDR3 bases: TGTGCCAGCAGTCGAGTGGGACTTTCGAACACTGAAGCTTTCTTT.

This clone turned up a few times. The gene calls are TRBV12-5 and TRBJ1-1; no reliable D call. The germline CDR1 and CDR2 sequences are LGHNT and FRNRAP. V was clipped by 6 bases and J by 3 bases, with 8 bases between them. This CDR3 contains 12 residues. The DNA of the CDR3 is TGTGCTAGTGGACCTGACTACACTGAAGCTTTCTTT. This sequence encodes CASGPDYTEAFF.

The gene calls are TRBV6-6 and TRBJ1-6; D possibly corresponds to TRBD1 (6 bases). CDR1 is MNHNY, CDR2 SVGAGI, per germline (reference sequence). V dropped 0 bases and J dropped 8 bases, with 14 bases sitting between them. This CDR3 contains 16 residues. The CDR3 region is CASSYSSKGDYSPLHF. The CDR3 nucleotides are TGTGCCAGCAGTTACTCGAGTAAGGGGGATTATTCACCCCTCCACTTT.

V usage is TRBV18 and J usage is TRBJ2-1; D possibly corresponds to TRBD1 (5 bases). V was cut by 4 bases and J by 5 bases, with 18 bases left in between. This CDR3 has 16 residues. Germline-derived CDR1 and CDR2 are KGHSH and LQKENI. The CDR3 nucleotides are TGTGCCAGCTCACGAACAGGTCAGTTTAATGACAATGAGCAGTTCTTC. Its translation: CASSRTGQFNDNEQFF. The whole variable domain, remainder taken from reference TRBV18 and TRBJ2-1, is NAGVMQNPRHLVRRRGQEARLRCSPMKGHSHVYWYRQLPEEGLKFMVYLQKENIIDESGMPKERFSAEFPKEGPSILRIQQVVRGDSAAYFCASSRTGQFNDNEQFFGPGTRLTVL.

In its sample, this clone was seen a few times. The genes are TRBV7-8 and TRBJ1-1, with unresolved D. This CDR3 spans 14 amino acids. Germline CDR1 and CDR2: SGHVS and FQNEAQ. V gave up 5 bases and J gave up 1 base, with 11 bases separating them. The CDR3 coding sequence is TGTGCCAGCAGCATACGGGCCGAGAACACTGAAGCTTTCTTT. The encoded protein is CASSIRAENTEAFF.

This sequence joins TRBV6-5 and TRBJ1-6, with a tentative D call TRBD1 (6 bases). The V gene lost 0 bases and the J gene lost 4 bases, with 10 bases spanning the gap. This CDR3 is built from 16 residues. Germline CDR1 MNHEY, CDR2 SVGAGI. CDR3 sequence: CASSYSGGWYNSPLHF. As DNA, the CDR3 is TGTGCCAGCAGTTACTCGGGGGGCTGGTATAATTCACCCCTCCACTTT.

The rearrangement uses TRBV11-2 and TRBJ2-2; D is undetermined. The CDR3 covers 16 residues. The V end lost 5 bases, the J end lost 4 bases, and 17 bases lay between the germline ends. Germline V gives CDR1 SGHAT, CDR2 FQNNGV. The CDR3 loop reads CASSGGRLYGTGELFF. The CDR3 DNA follows: TGTGCCAGCAGCGGTGGACGGCTCTACGGCACCGGGGAGCTGTTTTTT.

This clone appeared a single time. This rearrangement joins TRBV6-1 to TRBJ1-5; tentatively, D is TRBD1 (5 bases). This CDR3 comprises 14 residues. V was shortened by 6 bases and J by 0 bases, with 9 bases between the two germline ends. The germline gives CDR1 MNHNS, CDR2 SASEGT. CDR3 in amino acids: CASRAGHSNQPQHF. In nucleotides, the CDR3 is TGTGCCAGCAGAGCAGGGCATAGCAATCAGCCCCAGCATTTT.

CDR3 DNA: TGTGCCTGGAGTAGGCCGTGGGAGCAGTACTTC. This gives the protein CAWSRPWEQYF. The chain uses TRBV30 and TRBJ2-7; D unresolved. Trimming stripped 2 bases from V and 7 bases from J, with 9 bases between. Germline CDR1 is GTSNPN and CDR2 is SVGIG (reference sequence). The CDR3 consists of 11 residues.

Here the CDR3 DNA reads TGTGCCAGCAGTTCCAGGGCTGTAGGCACTGAAGCTTTCTTT. Translating it yields CASSSRAVGTEAFF. This chain connects TRBV27 to TRBJ1-1; tentative D call: TRBD1 (5 bases). The CDR3 extends over 14 amino acids. The germline gives CDR1 MNHEY, CDR2 SMNVEV (reference sequence). With 4 bases removed from V and 4 bases from J, the gap between germline ends came to 13 bases.

The V call is TRBV6-4, the J call TRBJ1-1, with D perhaps TRBD1 (6 bases). The germline V gene encodes CDR1 MRHNA and CDR2 SNTAGT. This CDR3 comprises 13 residues. V lost 6 bases to trimming and J lost 11 bases, with 19 bases between them. The CDR3, as DNA: TGTGCCAGCAGCCTAGACAGGTTTGGGGCGGCTTTCTTT. Residues: CASSLDRFGAAFF.

The rearrangement uses TRBV5-1 and TRBJ1-2; D unclear. The CDR3 spans 13 residues. V was clipped by 0 bases and J by 3 bases, with 6 bases between them. Germline CDR1 and CDR2: SGHRS and YFSETQ. CDR3 loop: CASSLGLYYGYTF. DNA for the CDR3: TGCGCCAGCAGCTTGGGTCTGTACTATGGCTACACCTTC.

The chain carries TRBV2 and TRBJ1-3, with TRBD1 matching 12 bases. The CDR3 runs 19 residues. V dropped 6 bases and J dropped 3; count of bases not matched to a gene: 15. Germline loops: CDR1 SNHLY, CDR2 FYNNEI. CDR3 in DNA: TGTGCCAGCAGGGGGGGGACAGGGGGCAGAACCACCTTTGGAAACACCATATATTTT. As protein: CASRGGTGGRTTFGNTIYF.

As for this clone: Other DNA sequences in this specimen translate into the identical CDR3. This chain links TRBV7-2 with TRBJ1-5; no definite D call. The CDR3 loop spans 16 amino acids. Germline values: CDR1 SGHTA, CDR2 FQGNSA. Deletions cut 0 bases from V and 0 bases from J, with 9 bases between. The DNA of the CDR3 is TGTGCCAGCAGCTTAGCTTCCCGGTATAGCAATCAGCCCCAGCATTTT. This translates into CASSLASRYSNQPQHF. The whole variable domain, filled in from reference TRBV7-2 and TRBJ1-5, reads GAGVSQSPSNKVTEKGKDVELRCDPISGHTALYWYRQSLGQGLEFLIYFQGNSAPDKSGLPSDRFSAERTGGSVSTLTIQRTQQEDSAVYLCASSLASRYSNQPQHFGDGTRLSIL.

The chain employs TRBV4-1 and TRBJ2-1, with D possibly matching TRBD2 (7 bases). The CDR3 contains 15 residues. Trimming cost V 4 bases and J 4 bases, with 14 bases left between them. Per the germline V gene, CDR1 is MGHRA and CDR2 is YSYEKL. In nucleotides, the CDR3 is TGCGCCAGCAGCCCCACGGGGGGCCAATACAATGAGCAGTTCTTC. Amino acid sequence: CASSPTGGQYNEQFF.

The chain couples TRBV28 to TRBJ2-7; TRBD1 matches 8 bases. Germline V gene data show CDR1 as MDHEN and CDR2 as SYDVKM. This CDR3 comprises 14 residues. V shed 5 bases, J shed 2 bases, and the junction held 5 bases outside the gene matches. The CDR3 is CASSPGQGPYEQYF. The CDR3 nucleotides read TGTGCCAGCAGTCCCGGACAGGGTCCCTACGAGCAGTACTTC.

The chain carries TRBV10-3 and TRBJ2-5, with D uncertain. There are 15 residues in the CDR3. Germline V lookup: CDR1 ENHRY, CDR2 SYGVKD. The V and J ends lost 6 bases and 2 bases respectively, with 16 bases between them. The CDR3 is CAIRSRANGQETQYF. The CDR3 DNA reads as TGTGCCATCAGGTCACGGGCAAATGGGCAAGAGACCCAGTACTTC.

The chain couples TRBV28 to TRBJ1-1; D perhaps matches TRBD1 (5 bases). V lost 2 bases and J 0 bases, leaving 13 bases between the germline ends. The CDR3 has 16 residues. Germline CDR1 and CDR2: MDHEN and SYDVKM. The CDR3 DNA reads as TGTGCCAGCAGTTTAGGAGCGCCGGGGCTGAACACTGAAGCTTTCTTT. Translation gives CASSLGAPGLNTEAFF.

The CDR3 sequence: CASSFSFRGETQYF. The DNA for the CDR3 is TGTGCCAGCAGCTTTTCTTTCCGAGGGGAGACCCAGTACTTC. The chain recombines TRBV7-2 with TRBJ2-5, with D possibly matching TRBD2 (5 bases). Deletions cut 3 bases from V and 5 bases from J, with 13 bases between. CDR1 and CDR2 from the germline V gene are SGHTA and FQGNSA. CDR3 length equals 14 residues.

The chain joins TRBV12-5 to TRBJ1-3, with a possible D match to TRBD1 (5 bases). The CDR3 has 14 residues. Between the trimmed V and J ends, which lost 4 bases and 8 bases, there was a span of 15 bases. Looked up from germline, CDR1 is LGHNT and CDR2 is FRNRAP. CDR3 residues: CASGSGTRGDTIYF. The CDR3 DNA follows: TGTGCTAGTGGTTCCGGGACGCGGGGAGACACCATATATTTT.

This rearrangement joins TRBV27 to TRBJ2-7; possible D gene TRBD1, 6 bases. CDR3 length: 13 residues. Between the trimmed V and J ends, which lost 6 bases and 6 bases, there was a span of 15 bases. Germline lookup yields CDR1 MNHEY and CDR2 SMNVEV (reference sequence). CDR3 nucleotides: TGTGCCAGCAGGGGATATCTGGACAGCGAGCAGTACTTC. The encoded protein is CASRGYLDSEQYF.

The V gene is TRBV7-3, the J gene TRBJ2-2; D call uncertain. The germline V gene has CDR1 SGHTA and CDR2 FQGTGA. The CDR3 has 13 residues. The V and J ends lost 1 base and 4 bases respectively, with 4 bases between them. For the CDR3, the DNA is TGTGCCAGCAGCTTAATGGTCACCGGGGAGCTGTTTTTT. This encodes CASSLMVTGELFF.